Listed here are 15 T cell receptor beta chains from one sample, sequenced in a study of cytotoxic CD8 clonotypes in ibrutinib-treated CLL. The protocol was immunoSEQ multiplex PCR, while the TCRdb copy is restricted to in-frame clones and leaves out a portion. The table has approximately 45,000 clones, 50% to 80% seen once. This specimen consisted of PBMCs, obtained after 24 months of ibrutinib treatment. These receptors were collected from a human donor with chronic lymphocytic leukemia.

The chain carries TRBV29-1 and TRBJ2-3, with D maybe TRBD1 (5 bases). CDR1 and CDR2 from the germline V gene are SQVTM and ANQGSEA. V lost 5 bases and J 2 bases, leaving 20 bases between the germline ends. The CDR3 has 16 amino acids. The CDR3 DNA is TGCAGCGTTAATGGGGCCCCCGCCACAAACACAGATACGCAGTATTTT. Amino acid sequence: CSVNGAPATNTDTQYF.

This chain links TRBV19 with TRBJ1-1; TRBD1 matches 8 bases. With V trimmed by 9 bases and J by 5 bases, 17 bases remained unmatched. This CDR3 has 16 residues. Germline V gene data show CDR1 as LNHDA and CDR2 as SQIVND (reference sequence). The CDR3 sequence: CASNKKTGAYITEAFF. CDR3 DNA: TGTGCCAGCAATAAGAAGACAGGGGCTTACATTACTGAAGCTTTCTTT.

A single count supports this clone. The junction and the germline gene differ at one end; a read error may be behind it. The chain has TRBV12-5 and TRBJ1-2; TRBD1 might be the D (5 bases). CDR3 length: 12 amino acids. Per germline, CDR1 LGHNT and CDR2 FRNRAP. CDR3 nucleotides: TGTGCTAGTGGTTTGCAAAGGGGACCCTCTAGGTTC. Protein sequence: CASGLQRGPSRF.

The chain links TRBV7-8 to TRBJ2-3; TRBD2 agrees at 7 bases. The ends lost 1 base at V and 2 bases at J; junction bases unmatched: 3. Per the germline V gene, CDR1 is SGHVS and CDR2 is FQNEAQ. The CDR3 extends over 15 amino acids. CDR3: CASSLDGRNTDTQYF. The CDR3 region has the DNA TGTGCCAGCAGCTTAGACGGGAGGAACACAGATACGCAGTATTTT.

The chain is built from TRBV10-3 and TRBJ2-7; no firm D call. V shed 8 bases and J shed 5 bases, with 10 bases lying between them. The germline V gene encodes CDR1 ENHRY and CDR2 SYGVKD. The CDR3 is 11 amino acids. The CDR3 sequence is CAIGQSHEQYF. CDR3 nucleotides: TGTGCCATCGGGCAGTCCCACGAGCAGTACTTC.

CDR3 DNA: TGTGCCAGCGTCCAAAACACTGAAGCTTTCTTT. This gives the protein CASVQNTEAFF. The rearrangement uses TRBV2 and TRBJ1-1; D unclear. This CDR3 is 11 amino acids long. Trimming pared 8 bases from V and 2 bases from J, leaving 6 bases between. Germline CDR1 SNHLY, CDR2 FYNNEI.

This chain uses TRBV6-6 with TRBJ1-1; TRBD1 might be the D (5 bases). The CDR3 has 14 residues. V was shortened by 5 bases and J by 0 bases, with 10 bases between the two germline ends. The germline V gene has CDR1 MNHNY and CDR2 SVGAGI (reference sequence). CDR3 bases: TGTGCCAGCAGTCATCGACAGATGAACACTGAAGCTTTCTTT. It specifies CASSHRQMNTEAFF.

This clone was counted ten times or more. The chain uses TRBV29-1 and TRBJ1-4; tentatively, D is TRBD1 (5 bases). The CDR3 extends over 13 amino acids. V shed 6 bases and J shed 4 bases, with 12 bases lying between them. Germline-derived CDR1 and CDR2 are SQVTM and ANQGSEA. The CDR3 protein is CSVPDKFNEKLFF. The DNA for the CDR3 is TGCAGCGTGCCGGACAAATTTAATGAAAAACTGTTTTTT.

The genes are TRBV30 and TRBJ2-5; a possible D gene is TRBD1 (6 bases). Trimming cost V 0 bases and J 9 bases, with 14 bases left between them. The germline V gene encodes CDR1 GTSNPN and CDR2 SVGIG (reference sequence). The CDR3 runs 13 residues. Here the CDR3 DNA reads TGTGCCTGGAGTGTCGGACAGCTGATGGCCCAGTACTTC. Translated, it gives CAWSVGQLMAQYF.

CDR3 residues: CASRLINEQFF. As DNA, the CDR3 is TGCGCCAGCAGACTTATAAATGAGCAGTTCTTC. The chain couples TRBV5-1 to TRBJ2-1; the D is unclear. Germline V gene sequence: CDR1 SGHRS, CDR2 YFSETQ. The CDR3 has 11 amino acids. Trimming shortened V by 5 bases and J by 7 bases, and 7 bases separated the two germline ends.

The V and J genes are TRBV7-9 and TRBJ1-4; the D gene is possibly TRBD1 (6 bases). The CDR3 is made up of 17 amino acids. The V and J ends lost 0 bases and 6 bases respectively, with 17 bases between them. CDR1 SEHNR and CDR2 FQNEAQ come from the germline V gene (reference sequence). The CDR3 region is CASSLAQAARGDEKLFF. The CDR3 DNA is TGTGCCAGCAGCTTAGCCCAGGCGGCCAGGGGTGATGAAAAACTGTTTTTT.

The chain joins TRBV10-3 to TRBJ2-7, with D perhaps matching TRBD1 (6 bases). The CDR3 is 15 amino acids. The germline V gene encodes CDR1 ENHRY and CDR2 SYGVKD. Trimming removed 10 bases at V and 1 base at J, with 20 bases between. CDR3 bases: TGTGCCACATGGGGGCGTGGGGTTCGTTCCTACGAGCAGTACTTC. Its protein product is CATWGRGVRSYEQYF.

The chain employs TRBV27 and TRBJ1-6; TRBD1 might be the D (5 bases). The CDR3 has 13 amino acids. Germline CDR1 reads MNHEY; CDR2 reads SMNVEV (reference sequence). V lost 4 bases and J lost 10, with 11 bases in between. In nucleotides, the CDR3 is TGTGCCAGCAGTTATGGGGACTACTCACCCCTCCACTTT. It encodes CASSYGDYSPLHF.

This clone has a handful of counts. This chain joins TRBV18 and TRBJ2-7; 8 nucleotides line up with TRBD1. With 3 bases clipped from V and 5 bases from J, the junction kept 9 bases outside the gene matches. CDR1 and CDR2 from the germline V gene are KGHSH and LQKENI. The CDR3 has 15 residues. This CDR3 is CASSPLPQGANEQYF. The CDR3 nucleotides are TGTGCCAGCTCACCTCTCCCTCAGGGGGCGAACGAGCAGTACTTC. The entire variable domain, with the rest obtained from reference TRBV18 and TRBJ2-7, is as follows: NAGVMQNPRHLVRRRGQEARLRCSPMKGHSHVYWYRQLPEEGLKFMVYLQKENIIDESGMPKERFSAEFPKEGPSILRIQQVVRGDSAAYFCASSPLPQGANEQYFGPGTRLTVT.

The chain recombines TRBV11-2 with TRBJ2-1, with D possibly TRBD1 on 5 matching bases. This CDR3 is 17 amino acids long. Germline CDR1 and CDR2: SGHAT and FQNNGV. With 1 base removed from V and 5 bases from J, the gap between germline ends came to 18 bases. The CDR3 here is CASSLGFGHRSDNEQFF. The CDR3 nucleotides read TGTGCCAGCAGCTTAGGGTTCGGACACCGGTCCGACAATGAGCAGTTCTTC.